This passage covers 11 T cell receptor beta chains from one sample sequenced in a study of shared clonotypes between healthy human individuals. Profiling relied on immunoSEQ multiplex PCR, and the TCRdb table lists in-frame clones only, not all of them. The sample lists about 2.4 million clones, roughly 93% occurring once. Sequencing was performed on naive CD4+ T cells from PBMCs. Specified subset: CD45RA+ positively selected. These receptors originate from a man between 18 and 35 years old in good health. Some clones in this sample may be carry-over from other donors' samples.

The chain employs TRBV28 and TRBJ2-2, with D perhaps TRBD1 (5 bases). This CDR3 has 15 amino acids. The germline V gene has CDR1 MDHEN and CDR2 SYDVKM. The V gene lost 3 bases and the J gene lost 2 bases, with 10 bases spanning the gap. CDR3 bases: TGTGCCAGCAGTTTGGCAGGGTTAAACACCGGGGAGCTGTTTTTT. Translating it yields CASSLAGLNTGELFF.

This chain connects TRBV9 to TRBJ1-1, with D perhaps matching TRBD1 (6 bases). Germline V CDR1 and CDR2: SGDLS, YYNGEE. V dropped 3 bases and J dropped 4 bases, with 13 bases sitting between them. The CDR3 consists of 14 residues. The CDR3 spells CASSGGQPVTEAFF. The CDR3 nucleotides read TGTGCCAGCAGCGGAGGACAGCCTGTCACTGAAGCTTTCTTT. Supplemented by reference TRBV9 and TRBJ1-1, the full variable domain reads DSGVTQTPKHLITATGQRVTLRCSPRSGDLSVYWYQQSLDQGLQFLIQYYNGEERAKGNILERFSAQQFPDLHSELNLSSLELGDSALYFCASSGGQPVTEAFFGQGTRLTVV.

The chain is built from TRBV27 and TRBJ1-5, with D unresolved. Trimming cost V 8 bases and J 3 bases, with 8 bases left between them. CDR1 and CDR2 from the germline V gene are MNHEY and SMNVEV (reference sequence). The CDR3 has 12 residues. CDR3 region: CASGVFNQPQHF. CDR3 bases: TGTGCCAGCGGGGTCTTCAATCAGCCCCAGCATTTT.

On this clone: Distinct nucleotide sequences in the sample also encode this CDR3. The chain has TRBV5-1 and TRBJ1-5, with TRBD1 matching over 7 bases. The CDR3 runs to 14 residues. The trim removed 0 bases at V and 6 bases at J, leaving 3 bases unmatched. CDR1 SGHRS and CDR2 YFSETQ come from the germline V gene. Here the CDR3 reads CASSLEGASQPQHF. The CDR3 DNA reads as TGCGCCAGCAGCTTGGAGGGGGCAAGTCAGCCCCAGCATTTT.

This sequence joins TRBV6-6 and TRBJ2-7; the D gene could be TRBD1 or TRBD2 (5 bases each). CDR3 size: 15 residues. The V end was cut by 6 bases, the J end by 0 bases, with 15 bases between. Germline V gene sequence: CDR1 MNHNY, CDR2 SVGAGI (reference sequence). The CDR3 region has the DNA TGTGCCAGCAGCAACGGGGCAACTCGCTCCTACGAGCAGTACTTC. Amino acid sequence: CASSNGATRSYEQYF.

This chain links TRBV9 with TRBJ1-3; D perhaps matches TRBD1 (6 bases). The CDR3 length is 13 residues. Between the trimmed V and J ends, which lost 7 bases and 2 bases, there was a span of 10 bases. CDR1 is SGDLS, CDR2 YYNGEE, per germline. CDR3 loop: CASQGSTGNTIYF. CDR3 sequence (DNA): TGTGCCAGCCAGGGGTCCACTGGAAACACCATATATTTT.

As regards this clone: Within the sample, other DNA sequences also encode this same CDR3. The chain couples TRBV7-2 to TRBJ2-1; D remains ambiguous. V was pared by 0 bases and J by 0 bases, with 9 bases between. Germline V gene data show CDR1 as SGHTA and CDR2 as FQGNSA. CDR3 length equals 16 residues. CDR3 protein: CASSLAGTSSYNEQFF. In DNA, the CDR3 is TGTGCCAGCAGCTTAGCGGGTACCTCCTCCTACAATGAGCAGTTCTTC.

This clone appeared once. This chain connects TRBV7-9 to TRBJ2-4, with D possibly matching TRBD1 (6 bases). The V end lost 5 bases, the J end lost 9 bases, and 14 bases lay between the germline ends. The V gene's germline CDR1 is SEHNR and CDR2 FQNEAQ (reference sequence). The CDR3 consists of 13 residues. CDR3 DNA sequence: TGTGCCAGCAGCACCGAGACAGGCGGCATTCAGTACTTC. Protein: CASSTETGGIQYF.

The chain employs TRBV29-1 and TRBJ2-5; D is perhaps TRBD1 or TRBD2 (5 bases each). Per germline, CDR1 SQVTM and CDR2 ANQGSEA. Trimming shortened V by 3 bases and J by 3 bases, and 11 bases separated the two germline ends. There are 13 residues in the CDR3. The CDR3 DNA is TGCAGCGTTGAGGATGGGGGAGAAGAGACCCAGTACTTC. This codes for CSVEDGGEETQYF.

For the CDR3, the DNA is TGTGCCAGCAGTTTATGGGGGGGAACGGGTTACGAGCAGTACTTC. Protein product: CASSLWGGTGYEQYF. This chain joins TRBV28 and TRBJ2-7, with D perhaps matching TRBD2 (6 bases). CDR1 is MDHEN, CDR2 SYDVKM, per germline. The CDR3 consists of 15 residues. The germline V and J ends were trimmed by 0 bases and 4 bases, with 13 bases remaining between them.

This clone came up once. This chain connects TRBV6-1 to TRBJ2-7; possible D gene TRBD2, 5 bases. The CDR3 totals 14 residues. Germline V gives CDR1 MNHNS, CDR2 SASEGT. The V gene lost 6 bases and the J gene lost 3 bases, with 15 bases spanning the gap. The CDR3 spells CASRLGVNNYEQYF. The DNA for the CDR3 is TGTGCCAGCAGACTCGGGGTGAACAACTACGAGCAGTACTTC.